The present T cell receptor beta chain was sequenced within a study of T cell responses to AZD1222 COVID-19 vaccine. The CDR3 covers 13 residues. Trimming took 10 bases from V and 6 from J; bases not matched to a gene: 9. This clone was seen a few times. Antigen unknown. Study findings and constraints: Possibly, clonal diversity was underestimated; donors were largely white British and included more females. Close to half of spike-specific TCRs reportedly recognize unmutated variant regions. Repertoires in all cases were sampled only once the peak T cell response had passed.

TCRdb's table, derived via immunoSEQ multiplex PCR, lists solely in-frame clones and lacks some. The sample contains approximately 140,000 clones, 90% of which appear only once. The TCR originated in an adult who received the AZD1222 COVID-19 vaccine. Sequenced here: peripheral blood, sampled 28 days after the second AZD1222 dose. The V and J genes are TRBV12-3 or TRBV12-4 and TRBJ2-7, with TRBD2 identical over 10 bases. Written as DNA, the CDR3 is TGTGCCACCCAGCTAGCGGGAGTTGGCGAGCAGTACTTC. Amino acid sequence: CATQLAGVGEQYF.